A single sample gave rise to the 8 T cell receptor beta chains below, sequenced in a study of T cell clonality in common variable immunodeficiency. Whole-study findings and limits: In common variable immunodeficiency, TCR beta chains reportedly carried fewer deletions and N-nucleotide insertions.

The data were produced by immunoSEQ multiplex PCR, yet TCRdb's version contains in-frame clones alone and is incomplete. This sample has about 23,000 clones and no singletons, with approximately 8.9% in the ten largest. Their antigens remain unidentified. Sample: peripheral blood mononuclear cells. These receptors were taken from a human donor with common variable immunodeficiency.

As concerns this clone: The missing CDR3 end, 3 residues past where the read stops, is filled in from the germline J gene. The chain has TRBV2 and TRBJ2-1, with a weak D call TRBD2 (6 bases). Germline values: CDR1 SNHLY, CDR2 FYNNEI. The length of the CDR3 is 16 residues. V was pared by 6 bases and J by 2 bases, with 17 bases between. CDR3 DNA, as far as it was read: TGTGCCAGCAGAACTCACGGGACTGGGGCCTACAATGAG. It encodes CASRTHGTGAYNE. In full, the CDR3 reads CASRTHGTGAYNEQFF.

With respect to this clone: Read sequence stops 3 residues before the CDR3 end, and the germline J gene provides the missing end. This chain connects TRBV30 to TRBJ1-1; D is possibly TRBD1 (5 bases). CDR3 length equals 14 residues. CDR1 is GTSNPN, CDR2 SVGIG, per germline (reference sequence). CDR3 DNA, as far as it was read: TGTGCCTGGAGTGTAAGAGGGGCATCCGTCGAA. It specifies CAWSVRGASVE. The full CDR3 is CAWSVRGASVEAFF.

A few counts support this clone. The CDR3 goes on 3 residues after the read ends, and that part is filled in from the germline J gene. The chain is built from TRBV23-1 and TRBJ1-5; D gene ambiguous. TRBV23-1 is noted as an ORF with a role that remains uncertain. With 3 bases removed from V and 6 bases from J, the gap between germline ends came to 9 bases. This CDR3 has 13 residues. The DNA read from the CDR3 is TGCGCCAGCAGTCATCCGAAAGGTCAGCCC. This gives the protein CASSHPKGQP. The whole CDR3 sequence is CASSHPKGQPQHF.

In regard to this clone: The read ends 3 residues shy of where the CDR3 ends; the end is completed using the germline J gene. The V call is TRBV20-1, the J call TRBJ2-7; 8 nucleotides align to TRBD1. Trimming took 3 bases from V and 3 from J; bases not matched to a gene: 10. The CDR3 runs to 15 residues. Germline CDR1 reads DFQATT; CDR2 reads SNEGSKA (reference sequence). The CDR3 region is CSARGTQGVNYEQYF. CDR3 DNA (partial): TGCAGTGCTAGGGGGACACAGGGGGTGAACTACGAG.

This clone was recorded a few times. Read sequence stops 3 residues before the CDR3 end, and the germline J gene provides the missing end. The chain couples TRBV6-1 to TRBJ1-1, with D possibly being TRBD1 (5 bases). Trimming took 4 bases from V and 4 from J, leaving 13 bases between them. The V gene's germline CDR1 is MNHNS and CDR2 SASEGT. The CDR3 is 14 amino acids. The sequenced CDR3 bases are TGTGCCAGCAGTGTGAAGGGGTCGGGCACTGAA. Its protein is CASSVKGSGTE. The whole CDR3 is CASSVKGSGTEAFF.

This clone has a handful of counts. The sequence runs out 3 residues before the end of the CDR3; the remainder is reconstructed from the germline J gene. The chain has TRBV5-6 and TRBJ1-1; D remains unclear. CDR3 length: 14 amino acids. Germline V gene data show CDR1 as SGHDT and CDR2 as YYEEEE. V shed 2 bases and J shed 0 bases, with 8 bases lying between them. The covered CDR3 bases are TGTGCCAGCAGCTTAGTTGGGCTGAACACTGAA. Its translation is CASSLVGLNTE. The whole CDR3 sequence reads CASSLVGLNTEAFF.

This clone was counted between two and nine times. The read falls 3 residues short of the CDR3 end, and the missing part is taken from the germline J gene. Other DNA sequences in the same sample also yield this CDR3. This chain links TRBV18 with TRBJ1-1; 7 bases agree with TRBD1. The CDR3 loop spans 15 amino acids. The V segment lost 4 bases and the J segment 4 bases; nucleotides outside the gene matches: 9. CDR1 KGHSH and CDR2 LQKENI come from the germline V gene. The sequenced CDR3 bases are TGTGCCAGCTCACAGACCCAGGGGGGTAGCACTGAA. This encodes CASSQTQGGSTE. The complete CDR3 protein is CASSQTQGGSTEAFF.

This clone was found a few times. Read sequence stops 3 residues before the CDR3 end, and the germline J gene provides the missing end. The chain joins TRBV2 to TRBJ1-2; 7 nucleotides line up with TRBD1. V dropped 6 bases and J dropped 4; count of bases not matched to a gene: 8. The CDR3 length is 14 residues. The germline gives CDR1 SNHLY, CDR2 FYNNEI. CDR3 DNA (partial): TGTGCCAGCAGCCTAGTGGGACAGCGCTATGGC. Translated: CASSLVGQRYG. In full, the CDR3 is CASSLVGQRYGYTF.